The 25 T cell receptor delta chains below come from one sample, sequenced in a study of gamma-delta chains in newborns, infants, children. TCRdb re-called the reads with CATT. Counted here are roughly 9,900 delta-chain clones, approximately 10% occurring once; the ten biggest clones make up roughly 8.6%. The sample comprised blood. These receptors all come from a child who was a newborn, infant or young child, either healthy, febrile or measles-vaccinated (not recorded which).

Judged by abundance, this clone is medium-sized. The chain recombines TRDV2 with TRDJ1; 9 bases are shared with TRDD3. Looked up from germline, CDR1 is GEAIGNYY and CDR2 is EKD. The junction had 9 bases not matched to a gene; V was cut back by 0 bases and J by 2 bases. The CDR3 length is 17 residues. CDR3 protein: CACDTGIRGYGTDKLIF. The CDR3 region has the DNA TGTGCCTGTGACACCGGAATCAGGGGATACGGGACCGATAAACTCATCTTT.

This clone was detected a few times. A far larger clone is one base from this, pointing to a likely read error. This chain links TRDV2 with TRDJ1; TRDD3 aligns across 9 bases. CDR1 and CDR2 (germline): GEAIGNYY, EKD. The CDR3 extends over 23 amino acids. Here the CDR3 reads CARDTLGNLQTPRGIPVTDKLIF. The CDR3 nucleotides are TGTGCCCGTGACACCCTAGGGAATCTACAAACGCCTCGGGGGATACCGGTCACCGATAAACTCATCTTT.

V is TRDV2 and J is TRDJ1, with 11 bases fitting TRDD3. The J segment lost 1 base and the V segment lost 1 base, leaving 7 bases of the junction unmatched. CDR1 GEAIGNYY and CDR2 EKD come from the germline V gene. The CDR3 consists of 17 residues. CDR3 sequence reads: CACDTVMGDTRTDKLIF. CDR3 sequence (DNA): TGTGCCTGTGACACTGTAATGGGGGATACGCGCACCGATAAACTCATCTTT.

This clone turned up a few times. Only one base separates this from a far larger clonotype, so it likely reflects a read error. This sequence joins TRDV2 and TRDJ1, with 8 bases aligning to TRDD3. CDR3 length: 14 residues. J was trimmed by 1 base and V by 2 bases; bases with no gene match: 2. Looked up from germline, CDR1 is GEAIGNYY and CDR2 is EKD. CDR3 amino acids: CACDILGGTDKLIF. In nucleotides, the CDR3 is TGTGCCTGTGACATACTGGGGGGCACCGATAAACTCATCTTT.

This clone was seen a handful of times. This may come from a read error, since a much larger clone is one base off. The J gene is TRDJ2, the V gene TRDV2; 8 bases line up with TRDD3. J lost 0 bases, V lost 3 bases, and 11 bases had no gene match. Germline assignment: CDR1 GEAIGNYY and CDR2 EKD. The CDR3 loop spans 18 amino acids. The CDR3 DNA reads TGTGCCTGTGACTCACTGGGGGCTTCCCCGACTTTGACAGCACAACTCTTCTTT. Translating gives CACDSLGASPTLTAQLFF.

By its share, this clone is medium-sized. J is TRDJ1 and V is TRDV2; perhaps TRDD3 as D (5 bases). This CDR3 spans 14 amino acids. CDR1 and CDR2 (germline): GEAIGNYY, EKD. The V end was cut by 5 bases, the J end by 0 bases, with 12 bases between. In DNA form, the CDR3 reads TGTGCCTGTGTCCCGGTGGGATACACCGATAAACTCATCTTT. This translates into CACVPVGYTDKLIF.

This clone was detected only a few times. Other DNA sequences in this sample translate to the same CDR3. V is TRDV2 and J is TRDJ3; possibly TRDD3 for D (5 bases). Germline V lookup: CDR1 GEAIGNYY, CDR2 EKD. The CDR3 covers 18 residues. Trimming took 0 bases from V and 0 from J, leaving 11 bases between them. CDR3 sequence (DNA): TGTGCCTGTGACACCGGTGGATATAGCTCCTGGGACACCCGACAGATGTTTTTC. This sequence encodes CACDTGGYSSWDTRQMFF.

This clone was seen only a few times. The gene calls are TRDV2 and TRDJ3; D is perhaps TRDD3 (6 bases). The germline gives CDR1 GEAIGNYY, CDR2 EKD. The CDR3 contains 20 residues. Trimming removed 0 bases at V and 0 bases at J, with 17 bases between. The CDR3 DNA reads TGTGCCTGTGACACCGTACGGGATAATCCACTCTCCTGGGACACCCGACAGATGTTTTTC. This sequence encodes CACDTVRDNPLSWDTRQMFF.

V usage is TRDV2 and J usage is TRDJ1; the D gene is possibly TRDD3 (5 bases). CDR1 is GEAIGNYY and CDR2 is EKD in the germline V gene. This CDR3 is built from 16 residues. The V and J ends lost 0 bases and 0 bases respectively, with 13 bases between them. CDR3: CACDTAGSPHTDKLIF. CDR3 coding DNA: TGTGCCTGTGACACCGCGGGATCCCCCCACACCGATAAACTCATCTTT.

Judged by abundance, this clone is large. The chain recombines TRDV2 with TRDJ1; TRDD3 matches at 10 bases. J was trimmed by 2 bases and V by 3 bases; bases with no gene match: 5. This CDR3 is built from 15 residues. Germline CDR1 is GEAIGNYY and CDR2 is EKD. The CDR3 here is CACDAVLGDTDKLIF. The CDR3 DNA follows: TGTGCCTGTGACGCCGTACTGGGGGATACCGATAAACTCATCTTT.

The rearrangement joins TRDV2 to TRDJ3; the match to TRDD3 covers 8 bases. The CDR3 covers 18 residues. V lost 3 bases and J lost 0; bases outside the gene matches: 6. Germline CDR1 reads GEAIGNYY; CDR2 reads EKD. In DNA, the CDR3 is TGTGCCTGTGACTACTGGGGGGACTCCTCCTGGGACACCCGACAGATGTTTTTC. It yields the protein CACDYWGDSSWDTRQMFF.

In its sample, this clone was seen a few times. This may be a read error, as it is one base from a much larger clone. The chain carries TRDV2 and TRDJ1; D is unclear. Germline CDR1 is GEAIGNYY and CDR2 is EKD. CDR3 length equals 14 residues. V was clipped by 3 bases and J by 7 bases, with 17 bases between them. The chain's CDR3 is CACDPLGVNGKLIF. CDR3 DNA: TGTGCCTGTGACCCTCTCGGAGTCAACGGTAAACTCATCTTT.

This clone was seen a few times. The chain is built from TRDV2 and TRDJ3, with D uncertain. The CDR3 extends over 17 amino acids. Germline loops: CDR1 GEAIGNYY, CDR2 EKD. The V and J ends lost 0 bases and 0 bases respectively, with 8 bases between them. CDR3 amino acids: CACDTASSSWDTRQMFF. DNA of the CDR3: TGTGCCTGTGACACCGCGTCCAGCTCCTGGGACACCCGACAGATGTTTTTC.

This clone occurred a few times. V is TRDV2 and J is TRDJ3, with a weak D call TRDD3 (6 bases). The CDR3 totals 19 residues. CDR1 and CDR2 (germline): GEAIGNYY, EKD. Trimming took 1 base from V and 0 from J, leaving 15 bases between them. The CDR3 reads CACDTWGSSSSWDTRQMFF. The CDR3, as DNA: TGTGCCTGTGACACATGGGGGTCATCGAGCTCCTGGGACACCCGACAGATGTTTTTC.

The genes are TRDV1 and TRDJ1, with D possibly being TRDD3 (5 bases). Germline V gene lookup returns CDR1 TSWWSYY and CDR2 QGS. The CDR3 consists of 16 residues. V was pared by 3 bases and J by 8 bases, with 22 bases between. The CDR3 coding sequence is TGTGCTCTTGGGGACCCCGCAGGGCTCTCGAGGGGAAAACTCATCTTT. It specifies CALGDPAGLSRGKLIF.

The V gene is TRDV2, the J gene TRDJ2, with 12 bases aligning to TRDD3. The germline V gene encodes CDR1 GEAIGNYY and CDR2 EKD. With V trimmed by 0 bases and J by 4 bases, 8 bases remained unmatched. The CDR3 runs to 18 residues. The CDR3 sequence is CACDTVTGGYPRTAQLFF. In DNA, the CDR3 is TGTGCCTGTGACACCGTTACTGGGGGATACCCTCGGACAGCACAACTCTTCTTT.

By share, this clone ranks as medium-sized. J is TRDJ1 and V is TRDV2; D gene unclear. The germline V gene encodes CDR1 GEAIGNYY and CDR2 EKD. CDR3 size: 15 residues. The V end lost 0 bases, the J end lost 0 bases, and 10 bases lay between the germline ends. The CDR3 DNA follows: TGTGCCTGTGACACCCTCCAAAAGTACACCGATAAACTCATCTTT. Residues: CACDTLQKYTDKLIF.

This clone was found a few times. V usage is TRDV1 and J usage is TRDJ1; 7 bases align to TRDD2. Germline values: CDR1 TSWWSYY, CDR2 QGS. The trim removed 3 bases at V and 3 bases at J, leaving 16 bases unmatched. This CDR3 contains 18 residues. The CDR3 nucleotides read TGTGCTCTTGGGGAGTATTTCCTACTTCGGGGGTACCCCGATAAACTCATCTTT. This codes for CALGEYFLLRGYPDKLIF.

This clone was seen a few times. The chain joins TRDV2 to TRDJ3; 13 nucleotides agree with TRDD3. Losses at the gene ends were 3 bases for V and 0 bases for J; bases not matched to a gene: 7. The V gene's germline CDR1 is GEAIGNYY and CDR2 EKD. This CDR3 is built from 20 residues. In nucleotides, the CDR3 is TGTGCCTGTGACTCCGTACTGGGGGATACGGCCTCCTGGGACACCCGACAGATGTTTTTC. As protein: CACDSVLGDTASWDTRQMFF.

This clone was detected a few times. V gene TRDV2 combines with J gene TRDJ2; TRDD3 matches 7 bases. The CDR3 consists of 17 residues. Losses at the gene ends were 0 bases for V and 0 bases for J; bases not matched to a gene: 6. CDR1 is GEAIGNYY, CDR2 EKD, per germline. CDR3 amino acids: CACDTVRGIALTAQLFF. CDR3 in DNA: TGTGCCTGTGACACCGTCCGGGGGATTGCTTTGACAGCACAACTCTTCTTT.

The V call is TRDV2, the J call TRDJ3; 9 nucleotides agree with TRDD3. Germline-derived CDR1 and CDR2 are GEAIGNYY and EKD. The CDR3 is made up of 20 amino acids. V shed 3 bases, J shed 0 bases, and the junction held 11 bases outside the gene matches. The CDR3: CACDSLLGDISSWDTRQMFF. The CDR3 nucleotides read TGTGCCTGTGACTCCTTATTGGGGGATATAAGCTCCTGGGACACCCGACAGATGTTTTTC.

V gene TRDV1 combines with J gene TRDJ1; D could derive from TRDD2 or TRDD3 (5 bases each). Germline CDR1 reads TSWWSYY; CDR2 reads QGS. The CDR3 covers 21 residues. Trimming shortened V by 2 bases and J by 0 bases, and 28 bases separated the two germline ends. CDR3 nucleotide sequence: TGTGCTCTTGGGGAATTACCCTACGTCTCCGATACAACCCTCTACACCGATAAACTCATCTTT. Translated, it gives CALGELPYVSDTTLYTDKLIF.

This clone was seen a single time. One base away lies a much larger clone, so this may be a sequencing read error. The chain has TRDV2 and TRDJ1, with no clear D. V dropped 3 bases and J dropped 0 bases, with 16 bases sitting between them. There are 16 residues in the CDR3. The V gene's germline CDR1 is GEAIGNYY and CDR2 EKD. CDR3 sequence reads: CACDQVGAPYTDKLIF. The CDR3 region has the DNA TGTGCCTGTGACCAAGTCGGGGCCCCGTACACCGATAAACTCATCTTT.

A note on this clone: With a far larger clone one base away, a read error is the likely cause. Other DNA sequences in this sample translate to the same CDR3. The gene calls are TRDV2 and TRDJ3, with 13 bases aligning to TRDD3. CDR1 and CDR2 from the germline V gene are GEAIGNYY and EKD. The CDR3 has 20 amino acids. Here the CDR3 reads CACDTVLGDTSSCDTRQMFF. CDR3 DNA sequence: TGTGCCTGTGACACCGTACTGGGGGATACGAGCTCCTGCGACACCCGACAGATGTTTTTC.

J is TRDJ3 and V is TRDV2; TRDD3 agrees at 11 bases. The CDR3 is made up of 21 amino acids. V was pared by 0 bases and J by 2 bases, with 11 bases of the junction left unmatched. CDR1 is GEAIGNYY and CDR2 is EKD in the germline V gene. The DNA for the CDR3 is TGTGCCTGTGACACCGTCCATCTGGGGGATACAGACACCTGGGACACCCGACAGATGTTTTTC. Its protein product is CACDTVHLGDTDTWDTRQMFF.